This T cell receptor (beta chain) was obtained from a study of T cell responses to AZD1222 COVID-19 vaccine. This clone turned up a few times. The antigen remains undetermined. Germline trimming cut 2 bases from V and 7 bases from J; bases unmatched to any gene: 2. The CDR3 contains 16 residues. Germline values: CDR1 MNHEY, CDR2 SVGAGI. The study, taken as a whole, reports: It was only 6 or 7 AZD1222 recipients who were seropositive at baseline. Two AZD1222 doses significantly raised spike-specific TCR breadth and depth over controls. Repertoires were sampled only after the peak T cell response.

Profiling relied on immunoSEQ multiplex PCR, and the TCRdb table lists in-frame clones only, not all of them. The repertoire holds almost 95,000 clones, with 75% to 90% as singletons. The input for sequencing was peripheral blood, taken 28 days after the second AZD1222 dose. V is TRBV6-5 and J is TRBJ2-1, with 16 bases that match TRBD2. The receptor comes from an adult who received the AZD1222 COVID-19 vaccine. CDR3 bases: TGTGCCAGCAGTTACCGGGGACTAGCGGGAGGGAATGAGCAGTTCTTC. Protein sequence: CASSYRGLAGGNEQFF.